These 17 T cell receptor beta chains originate from one sample sequenced in a study of blood T cell repertoires in COVID-19. TCRdb's copy holds only in-frame clones and misses some; the assay was immunoSEQ multiplex PCR. The top ten hold 2% to 3% of the sample, which has around 140,000 clones, 75% to 90% seen once. The source material was peripheral blood. These receptors all stem from a man aged 50 to 60 with active COVID-19.

This clone was detected a few times. The chain uses TRBV12-3 or TRBV12-4 and TRBJ1-6, with D uncertain. Deletions cut 3 bases from V and 6 bases from J, with 3 bases between. This CDR3 region has 12 residues. DNA of the CDR3: TGTGCCAGCAGTTTGAGTAATTCACCCCTCCACTTT. It specifies CASSLSNSPLHF.

The J gene is TRBJ2-3, the V gene TRBV21-1; the table's D gene call, TRBD1, was not cross checked with the DNA. TRBV21-1 is described as a pseudogene. The CDR3 is 17 residues long. The CDR3 nucleotides read TGTGCCAGCAGCAAATTTAACACCGGGACAGTCACAGATACGCAGTATTTT. This codes for CASSKFNTGTVTDTQYF.

CDR3 nucleotides: TGTGCCTGGAGGCCAGGACAGGGGAATTCACCCCTCCACTTT. The encoded protein is CAWRPGQGNSPLHF. The chain couples TRBV30 to TRBJ1-6, with 9 bases matching TRBD1. This CDR3 is 14 amino acids long. The germline CDR1 and CDR2 sequences are GTSNPN and SVGIG (reference sequence). The J segment lost 7 bases and the V segment lost 3 bases, leaving 4 bases of the junction unmatched.

This chain connects TRBV19 to TRBJ2-7; 13 bases align to TRBD2. V lost 4 bases and J lost 2; bases outside the gene matches: 2. Germline assignment: CDR1 LNHDA and CDR2 SQIVND (reference sequence). CDR3 length equals 15 residues. The CDR3 sequence: CASSRGLAGAYEQYF. In DNA form, the CDR3 reads TGTGCCAGTAGTAGAGGACTAGCGGGGGCCTACGAGCAGTACTTC.

CDR3 in DNA: TGTGCCAGCAGCCCCTCGACTAGCAGGGTGGGCCCCTACAATGAGCAGTTCTTC. Its protein product is CASSPSTSRVGPYNEQFF. The chain has TRBV9 and TRBJ2-1, with 7 bases aligning to TRBD2. The CDR3 is 18 amino acids. Germline CDR1 and CDR2: SGDLS and YYNGEE. V dropped 4 bases and J dropped 2; count of bases not matched to a gene: 15.

The chain combines TRBV24-1 with TRBJ1-3; D remains ambiguous. The CDR3 spans 15 residues. Germline values: CDR1 KGHDR, CDR2 SFDVKD. V lost 3 bases and J 0 bases, leaving 8 bases between the germline ends. CDR3 residues: CATSDARSSGNTIYF. CDR3 sequence (DNA): TGTGCCACCAGTGATGCCAGAAGCTCTGGAAACACCATATATTTT.

This rearrangement joins TRBV5-4 to TRBJ2-2; 7 bases fit TRBD2. CDR3 length equals 16 residues. In germline, CDR1 is SGHNT, CDR2 YYREEE (reference sequence). Trimming removed 1 base from V and 2 bases from J; junction bases left unmatched: 5. The CDR3 bases are TGTGCCAGCAGCTTGTGGGGCGGGGGAAACACCGGGGAGCTGTTTTTT. It specifies CASSLWGGGNTGELFF.

The CDR3 protein is CATSNQGGKLAKNIQYF. DNA for the CDR3: TGTGCCACCAGCAACCAAGGGGGAAAACTAGCCAAAAACATTCAGTACTTC. This chain joins TRBV15 and TRBJ2-4; maybe TRBD1 (6 bases). The CDR3 has 17 amino acids. Trimming took 4 bases from V and 0 from J, leaving 16 bases between them. Germline loops: CDR1 LNHNV, CDR2 YYDKDF (reference sequence). The whole variable domain, remainder taken from reference TRBV15 and TRBJ2-4, is DAMVIQNPRYQVTQFGKPVTLSCSQTLNHNVMYWYQQKSSQAPKLLFHYYDKDFNNEADTPDNFQSRRPNTSFCFLDIRSPGLGDTAMYLCATSNQGGKLAKNIQYFGAGTRLSVL.

This chain links TRBV14 with TRBJ2-3, with a weak D call TRBD2 (6 bases). Per germline, CDR1 SGHDN and CDR2 FVKESK. This CDR3 is 16 amino acids long. The V end was cut by 2 bases, the J end by 4 bases, with 16 bases between. The CDR3 loop reads CASSQTLFWEADTQYF. CDR3 DNA sequence: TGTGCCAGCAGCCAAACCCTTTTTTGGGAGGCAGATACGCAGTATTTT. Variable domain in full (rest from reference TRBV14 and TRBJ2-3): EAGVTQFPSHSVIEKGQTVTLRCDPISGHDNLYWYRRVMGKEIKFLLHFVKESKQDESGMPNNRFLAERTGGTYSTLKVQPAELEDSGVYFCASSQTLFWEADTQYFGPGTRLTVL.

The chain joins TRBV19 to TRBJ1-1; the D is unclear. Germline assignment: CDR1 LNHDA and CDR2 SQIVND (reference sequence). The V gene lost 6 bases and the J gene lost 7 bases, with 9 bases spanning the gap. The CDR3 is 11 amino acids. The CDR3 DNA reads as TGTGCCAGTAGCCCCGGGGTTGAAGCTTTCTTT. This sequence encodes CASSPGVEAFF.

The rearrangement links TRBV7-2 to TRBJ2-7; 9 nucleotides line up with TRBD1. The CDR3 is 15 residues long. V trimming: 5 bases; J trimming: 2 bases; junction bases outside the gene matches: 7. Germline assignment: CDR1 SGHTA and CDR2 FQGNSA. In DNA, the CDR3 is TGTGCCAGCAGCCAGGTAGGGACAGGGACCTACGAGCAGTACTTC. It is translated as CASSQVGTGTYEQYF.

The chain employs TRBV6-1 and TRBJ1-2; 7 nucleotides agree with TRBD1. The V and J ends lost 3 bases and 13 bases, in that order; junction bases with no gene match: 11. The CDR3 has 13 amino acids. Per the germline V gene, CDR1 is MNHNS and CDR2 is SASEGT. CDR3 loop: CASSDASTGRATF. The DNA of the CDR3 is TGTGCCAGCAGTGATGCATCGACAGGGCGGGCCACCTTC.

The V gene is TRBV18, the J gene TRBJ1-6; 8 bases are shared with TRBD1. V shed 4 bases, J shed 10 bases, and the junction held 12 bases outside the gene matches. The CDR3 has 16 residues. In germline, CDR1 is KGHSH, CDR2 LQKENI. CDR3 nucleotides: TGTGCCAGCTCACGAACCGGGACAGGCGTTGGGTCACCCCTCCACTTT. It encodes CASSRTGTGVGSPLHF.

The chain is built from TRBV5-4 and TRBJ2-4; 11 bases line up with TRBD2. This CDR3 spans 19 amino acids. Per the germline V gene, CDR1 is SGHNT and CDR2 is YYREEE (reference sequence). Trimming cost V 4 bases and J 0 bases; bases outside gene matches: 12. CDR3 sequence reads: CASSPRLAGGPLAKNIQYF. CDR3 DNA sequence: TGTGCCAGCAGCCCTAGGCTAGCGGGGGGCCCCTTAGCCAAAAACATTCAGTACTTC.

This clone was observed a handful of times. The genes are TRBV3-1 (or the pseudogene TRBV3-2) and TRBJ1-3, with D unresolved. This CDR3 region has 12 residues. The V and J ends lost 4 bases and 4 bases respectively, with 5 bases between them. The germline V gene has CDR1 LGHDT and CDR2 YNNKEL (reference sequence). CDR3 sequence (DNA): TGTGCCAGCAGCCCACAGGGAAACACCATATATTTT. Amino acid sequence: CASSPQGNTIYF.

The chain links TRBV6-4 to TRBJ1-5; 7 bases are a match to TRBD1. The CDR3 extends over 16 amino acids. Trimming took 6 bases from V and 3 from J; bases not matched to a gene: 11. The V gene's germline CDR1 is MRHNA and CDR2 SNTAGT. CDR3 residues: CASRPGQVRDNQPQHF. For the CDR3, the DNA is TGTGCCAGCAGGCCAGGACAGGTTAGGGACAATCAGCCCCAGCATTTT.

The chain has TRBV7-3 and TRBJ2-5, with 7 bases that match TRBD2. CDR1 is SGHTA, CDR2 FQGTGA, per germline. The CDR3 length is 15 residues. V lost 2 bases to trimming and J lost 1 base; unmatched junction nucleotides: 4. The CDR3 spells CASSLRGGFQETQYF. CDR3 in DNA: TGTGCCAGCAGCTTACGCGGGGGTTTCCAAGAGACCCAGTACTTC.